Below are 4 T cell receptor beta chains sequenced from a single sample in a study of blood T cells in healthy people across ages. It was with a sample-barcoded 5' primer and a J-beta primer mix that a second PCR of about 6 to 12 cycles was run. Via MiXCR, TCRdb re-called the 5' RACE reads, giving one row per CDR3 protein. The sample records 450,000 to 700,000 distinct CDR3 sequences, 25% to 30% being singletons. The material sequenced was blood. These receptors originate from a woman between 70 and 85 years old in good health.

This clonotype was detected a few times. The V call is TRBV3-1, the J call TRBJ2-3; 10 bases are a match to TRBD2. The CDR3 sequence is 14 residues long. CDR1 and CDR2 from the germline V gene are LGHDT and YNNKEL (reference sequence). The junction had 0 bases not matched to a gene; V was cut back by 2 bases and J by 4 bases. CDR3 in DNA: TGTGCCAGCAGCCAAAGCGGGGGGGCAGATACGCAGTATTTT. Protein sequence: CASSQSGGADTQYF.

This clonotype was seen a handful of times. The CDR3 DNA sequence: TGTGCCAGCAGCTTAGCGTATAACAGGGAAGCTAACTATGGCTACACCTTC. This translates into CASSLAYNREANYGYTF. The rearrangement links TRBV7-8 to TRBJ1-2; possibly TRBD1 for D (6 bases). V dropped 0 bases and J dropped 0 bases, with 14 bases sitting between them. Germline CDR1 and CDR2: SGHVS and FQNEAQ. This CDR3 is built from 17 residues.

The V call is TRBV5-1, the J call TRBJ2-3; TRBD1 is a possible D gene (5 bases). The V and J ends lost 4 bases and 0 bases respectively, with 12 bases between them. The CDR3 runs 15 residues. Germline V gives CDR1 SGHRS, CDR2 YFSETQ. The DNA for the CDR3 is TGCGCCAGCAGCCTCGACAGCACTAGCACAGATACGCAGTATTTT. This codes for CASSLDSTSTDTQYF. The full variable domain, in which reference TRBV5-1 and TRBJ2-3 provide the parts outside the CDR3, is KAGVTQTPRYLIKTRGQQVTLSCSPISGHRSVSWYQQTPGQGLQFLFEYFSETQRNKGNFPGRFSGRQFSNSRSEMNVSTLELGDSALYLCASSLDSTSTDTQYFGPGTRLTVL.

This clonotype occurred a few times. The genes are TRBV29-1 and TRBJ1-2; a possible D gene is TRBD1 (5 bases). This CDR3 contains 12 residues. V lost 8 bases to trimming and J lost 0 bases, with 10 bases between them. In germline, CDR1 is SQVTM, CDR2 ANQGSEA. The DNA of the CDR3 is TGCAGCACTCAGGGAGCTAACTATGGCTACACCTTC. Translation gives CSTQGANYGYTF.